Shown below are 7 T cell receptor beta chains from a single sample sequenced in a study of T cell clonotyping in hematopoietic cell transplantation (dated by TCRdb to 2020 to 2023). To prepare the library, the immunoSEQ multiplex PCR assay was applied. As stored in TCRdb, this immuneACCESS dataset retains in-frame rearrangements with V and J assigned. A fraction of the clones does not appear; measured against another copy, unresolved V genes explain less than half of the discrepancy, and the remainder lacks a known reason. The sample table lists fewer than 9,000 clones, around nine tenths of them with a count of one. The top ten constitute 5% to 7% of the sample. The label giving this sample's time point can be read as: 100 days after allo-HCT. This specimen consisted of PBMCs, obtained 100 days after allogeneic stem cell transplant. The receptors stem from a male patient aged 45 to 59 who had an allogeneic stem cell transplant from a related donor, so the T cells may come from the graft donor. Some clones in this sample may be carry-over from other donors' samples.

The chain couples TRBV7-2 to TRBJ1-6; 8 bases agree with TRBD1. This CDR3 spans 16 amino acids. V gave up 4 bases and J gave up 5 bases; unmatched junction bases: 7. CDR1 is SGHTA, CDR2 FQGNSA, per germline. As DNA, the CDR3 is TGTGCCAGCAGCTCCCTCTCGGGACAGGATAATTCACCCCTCCACTTT. This encodes CASSSLSGQDNSPLHF. The whole variable domain, filled in from reference TRBV7-2 and TRBJ1-6, reads GAGVSQSPSNKVTEKGKDVELRCDPISGHTALYWYRQSLGQGLEFLIYFQGNSAPDKSGLPSDRFSAERTGGSVSTLTIQRTQQEDSAVYLCASSSLSGQDNSPLHFGNGTRLTVT.

Note on this clone: An end of the junction differs from the germline gene, which may be a read error. The chain couples TRBV29-1 to TRBJ2-2; the D gene is possibly TRBD2 (5 bases). CDR3 length: 13 amino acids. Looked up from germline, CDR1 is SQVTM and CDR2 is ANQGSEA. The CDR3, as DNA: TGCAGCGTTGAAGTGACTAACATCGGGGAGCTGTTTTTT. This encodes CSVEVTNIGELFF.

This chain joins TRBV28 and TRBJ2-5; no clear D. The J call is doubtful: the DNA matches TRBJ2-7 better. The CDR3 totals 13 residues. Germline V gives CDR1 MDHEN, CDR2 SYDVKM. The DNA of the CDR3 is TGTGCCAGCAGTCCAATGGGTGTTAGCGAGCAGTACTTC. It is translated as CASSPMGVSEQYF.

This clone was detected only once. This sequence joins TRBV10-1 and TRBJ2-2; TRBD2 matches 12 bases. The CDR3 sequence is 17 residues long. V shed 9 bases, J shed 0 bases, and the junction held 8 bases outside the gene matches. The V gene's germline CDR1 is WNHNN and CDR2 SYGVQD (reference sequence). This CDR3 is CARFELAGGPNTGELFF. For the CDR3, the DNA is TGCGCCAGATTCGAACTAGCGGGGGGACCGAACACCGGGGAGCTGTTTTTT.

V is TRBV19 and J is TRBJ1-2; TRBD1 is a possible D gene (6 bases). V was shortened by 3 bases and J by 1 base, with 12 bases between the two germline ends. Germline lookup yields CDR1 LNHDA and CDR2 SQIVND (reference sequence). CDR3 length: 15 amino acids. The CDR3 reads CASSMSGAGNYGYTF. The CDR3 coding sequence is TGTGCCAGTAGTATGTCAGGGGCGGGTAACTATGGCTACACCTTC.

V is TRBV6-1 and J is TRBJ1-2; 7 bases are shared with TRBD1. Per germline, CDR1 MNHNS and CDR2 SASEGT. The CDR3 is made up of 13 amino acids. Trimming cost V 5 bases and J 2 bases; bases outside gene matches: 2. The CDR3 coding sequence is TGTGCCAGCAGTTCACAGGGGAACTATGGCTACACCTTC. Protein product: CASSSQGNYGYTF.

The chain is built from TRBV4-2 and TRBJ2-5, with 9 positions matching TRBD2. The junction had 16 bases not matched to a gene; V was cut back by 2 bases and J by 6 bases. Germline V gives CDR1 LGHNA, CDR2 YNFKEQ. This CDR3 comprises 18 residues. As DNA, the CDR3 is TGTGCCAGCAGCCAACGGCGGGAGGGCCGAATGGAAGGAAAGACCCAGTACTTC. Translation: CASSQRREGRMEGKTQYF.